Here is one T cell receptor beta chain with its context. The entry originates in a study of shared clonotypes between healthy human individuals. Sequencing was performed with immunoSEQ multiplex PCR; in TCRdb, only in-frame clones are kept and a portion is missing. The sample holds about 580,000 clones, 95% to 98% seen once. Terminally differentiated effector memory CD45RA+ cells were excluded by CCR7 positive selection of CD45RO-negative cells. The germline gives CDR1 SGHNT, CDR2 YYREEE (reference sequence). The CDR3 has 13 residues. The V end lost 4 bases, the J end lost 6 bases, and 13 bases lay between the germline ends.

Source material: naive CD8+ T cells sorted from blood. The sequence came from a man aged 30 to 45 in good health. The chain combines TRBV5-4 with TRBJ1-2, with D unclear. The CDR3 DNA reads TGTGCCAGCAGCCTTAGACCTGCCCATGGCTACACCTTC. Translation gives CASSLRPAHGYTF. Looking up the rest from reference TRBV5-4 and TRBJ1-2 gives the full variable domain: ETGVTQSPTHLIKTRGQQVTLRCSSQSGHNTVSWYQQALGQGPQFIFQYYREEENGRGNFPPRFSGLQFPNYSSELNVNALELDDSALYLCASSLRPAHGYTFGSGTRLTVV.